The rows below give T cell receptor beta chains drawn from one sample of a study of shared clonotypes between healthy human individuals. Clones were read by immunoSEQ multiplex PCR, and TCRdb kept only the in-frame ones, dropping some. In the table there are 2,100,000 or so clones, nearly 97% of which are singletons. Source material: naive CD4+ T cells sorted from blood. These receptors were taken from a man aged 18 to 29 in good health. The CDR3 runs from the conserved cysteine through the conserved F or W. The D gene is left open where the match is weak. Expanded clones get a size class; other rows say once, few or many, or leave the size out.

D gene | J gene | V gene | clone size | CDR3 protein | CDR3 DNA
TRBD1 | TRBJ2-1 | TRBV30 | . | CAWRTGKGNEQFF | TGTGCCTGGAGGACAGGGAAAGGCAATGAGCAGTTCTTC
. | TRBJ2-7 | TRBV9 | once | CASSAEAGASYEQYF | TGTGCCAGCAGCGCTGAAGCCGGGGCCTCCTACGAGCAGTACTTC
. | TRBJ1-2 | TRBV7-9 | . | CASSFGANYGYTF | TGTGCCAGCAGCTTCGGGGCTAACTATGGCTACACCTTC
TRBD2 | TRBJ2-7 | TRBV18 | . | CASSPKSLAEAYEQYF | TGTGCCAGCTCACCAAAAAGTCTAGCGGAGGCCTACGAGCAGTACTTC
. | TRBJ2-3 | TRBV6-5 | . | CASSYRFAGSDTQYF | TGTGCCAGCAGTTACAGGTTCGCCGGGTCAGATACGCAGTATTTT
. | TRBJ2-7 | TRBV6-5 | . | CASSYISGNEQYF | TGTGCCAGCAGTTACATTTCCGGAAATGAGCAGTACTTC
TRBD1 | TRBJ1-2 | TRBV4-3 | . | CASSQSDRGHGGYTF | TGCGCCAGCAGCCAATCGGACAGGGGGCACGGTGGCTACACCTTC
. | TRBJ2-7 | TRBV25-1 | . | CASSEYGAGTYEQYF | TGTGCCAGCAGTGAATACGGGGCAGGGACCTACGAGCAGTACTTC
TRBD1 | TRBJ1-1 | TRBV6-1 | . | CASTRGGAAEAFF | TGTGCCAGCACCAGGGGGGGGGCAGCGGAAGCTTTCTTT
. | TRBJ2-5 | TRBV2 | once | CASRGVLTGTQYF | TGTGCCAGCAGAGGAGTCCTAACGGGGACCCAGTACTTC
TRBD2 | TRBJ2-2 | TRBV10-1 | . | CASSDPLAGNFTGELFF | TGCGCCAGCAGTGACCCACTAGCGGGGAACTTTACCGGGGAGCTGTTTTTT
TRBD2 | TRBJ2-7 | TRBV5-1 | . | CASSLLGLAGGEQYF | TGCGCCAGCAGCCTGCTGGGACTAGCGGGGGGCGAGCAGTACTTC
. | TRBJ2-2 | TRBV5-1 | . | CASSLEGFVNTGELFF | TGCGCCAGCAGCTTGGAAGGCTTCGTGAACACCGGGGAGCTGTTTTTT